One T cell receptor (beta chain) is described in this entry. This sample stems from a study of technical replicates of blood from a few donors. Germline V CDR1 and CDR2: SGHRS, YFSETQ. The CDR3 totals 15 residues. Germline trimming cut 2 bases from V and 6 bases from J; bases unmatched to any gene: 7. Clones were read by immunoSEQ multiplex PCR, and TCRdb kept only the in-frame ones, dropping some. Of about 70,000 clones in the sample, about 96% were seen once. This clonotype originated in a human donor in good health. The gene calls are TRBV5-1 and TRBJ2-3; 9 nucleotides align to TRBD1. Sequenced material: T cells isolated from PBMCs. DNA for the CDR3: TGCGCCAGCAGCTTACAGGGGGCGCACGCTGATACGCAGTATTTT. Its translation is CASSLQGAHADTQYF. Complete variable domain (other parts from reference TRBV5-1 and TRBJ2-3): KAGVTQTPRYLIKTRGQQVTLSCSPISGHRSVSWYQQTPGQGLQFLFEYFSETQRNKGNFPGRFSGRQFSNSRSEMNVSTLELGDSALYLCASSLQGAHADTQYFGPGTRLTVL.